What follows are 17 T cell receptor beta chains derived from one specimen sequenced in a study of T cell responses to AZD1222 COVID-19 vaccine. Generated by immunoSEQ multiplex PCR, the TCRdb table keeps only in-frame clones and is missing some. This table holds about 42,000 clones, approximately 90% found once. The sample in question was peripheral blood, obtained 28 days after the second AZD1222 dose. The receptors stem from an adult who received the AZD1222 COVID-19 vaccine.

The J gene is TRBJ1-1, the V gene TRBV3-1 (or the pseudogene TRBV3-2); TRBD1 matches 8 bases. The ends lost 4 bases at V and 4 bases at J; junction bases unmatched: 8. CDR1 and CDR2 (germline): LGHDT, YNNKEL (reference sequence). CDR3 length: 15 residues. The CDR3 loop reads CASSLGTGGSTEAFF. As DNA, the CDR3 is TGTGCCAGCAGCCTTGGAACAGGGGGGAGCACTGAAGCTTTCTTT.

The J gene is TRBJ1-2, the V gene TRBV29-1; the D gene is possibly TRBD1 (5 bases). This CDR3 is 12 amino acids long. Germline V gene lookup returns CDR1 SQVTM and CDR2 ANQGSEA. V lost 4 bases and J lost 4, with 10 bases in between. This CDR3 reads CSVGRGSYGYTF. The DNA of the CDR3 is TGCAGCGTTGGGAGGGGCAGCTATGGCTACACCTTC. Full variable domain (outside the CDR3, taken from reference TRBV29-1 and TRBJ1-2): SAVISQKPSRDICQRGTSLTIQCQVDSQVTMMFWYRQQPGQSLTLIATANQGSEATYESGFVIDKFPISRPNLTFSTLTVSNMSPEDSSIYLCSVGRGSYGYTFGSGTRLTVV.

This clone was seen only once. The V call is TRBV18, the J call TRBJ1-2; D is unclear. The germline CDR1 and CDR2 sequences are KGHSH and LQKENI. The length of the CDR3 is 15 residues. Trimming took off 5 bases at V and 4 bases at J, with 17 bases between the two ends. CDR3 DNA: TGTGCCAGCTCAAGAGACTCATCGGAAAGCTATGGCTACACCTTC. Its protein product is CASSRDSSESYGYTF.

This sequence joins TRBV21-1 and TRBJ2-7. TRBV21-1 is classified as a pseudogene. This CDR3 contains 14 residues. CDR3 protein: CASSKGGAAYEQYF. As DNA, the CDR3 is TGTGCCAGCAGCAAAGGGGGGGCAGCCTACGAGCAGTACTTC.

The chain recombines TRBV5-1 with TRBJ2-7, with a tentative D call TRBD2 (7 bases). The germline V gene encodes CDR1 SGHRS and CDR2 YFSETQ. Trimming removed 4 bases from V and 6 bases from J, with 23 bases in between. The CDR3 spans 16 residues. The chain's CDR3 is CASSRGGANLAVEQYF. The CDR3, as DNA: TGCGCCAGCAGCAGGGGGGGAGCAAACCTGGCGGTCGAGCAGTACTTC. Full variable domain (remainder filled in from reference TRBV5-1 and TRBJ2-7): KAGVTQTPRYLIKTRGQQVTLSCSPISGHRSVSWYQQTPGQGLQFLFEYFSETQRNKGNFPGRFSGRQFSNSRSEMNVSTLELGDSALYLCASSRGGANLAVEQYFGPGTRLTVT.

The chain couples TRBV3-1 (or the pseudogene TRBV3-2) to TRBJ1-2; D is ambiguous. The CDR3 has 13 amino acids. The germline V and J ends were trimmed by 3 bases and 7 bases, with 12 bases remaining between them. Germline CDR1 and CDR2: LGHDT and YNNKEL (reference sequence). The CDR3 bases are TGTGCCAGCAGCCAGTCGACAATTCCTGGCTACACCTTC. Translation gives CASSQSTIPGYTF.

The V gene is TRBV13, the J gene TRBJ2-1; D remains unclear. Germline CDR1 PRHDT, CDR2 FYEKMQ (reference sequence). This CDR3 region has 12 residues. V gave up 6 bases and J gave up 9 bases, with 12 bases separating them. CDR3 protein: CASSSRIGEQFF. In DNA form, the CDR3 reads TGTGCCAGCAGTTCTAGGATCGGTGAGCAGTTCTTC.

The J gene is TRBJ2-7, the V gene TRBV13; no firm D call. The V end was cut by 0 bases, the J end by 3 bases, with 9 bases between. Germline V gives CDR1 PRHDT, CDR2 FYEKMQ (reference sequence). The CDR3 sequence is 14 residues long. This CDR3 reads CASSLGAGDYEQYF. The CDR3 DNA reads TGTGCCAGCAGCTTAGGGGCCGGAGACTACGAGCAGTACTTC.

The rearrangement joins TRBV7-9 to TRBJ2-2, with 9 bases fitting TRBD2. CDR1 is SEHNR, CDR2 FQNEAQ, per germline (reference sequence). The J segment lost 6 bases and the V segment lost 4 bases, leaving 9 bases of the junction unmatched. This CDR3 contains 16 residues. The CDR3, as DNA: TGTGCCAGCAGCTCTCCCTGGGCTAGCGGGGCCGGGGAGCTGTTTTTT. Translating gives CASSSPWASGAGELFF.

This clone was found once. J is TRBJ1-4 and V is TRBV7-9, with TRBD1 matching 8 bases. Germline loops: CDR1 SEHNR, CDR2 FQNEAQ (reference sequence). The CDR3 sequence is 15 residues long. V trimming: 2 bases; J trimming: 8 bases; junction bases outside the gene matches: 7. The CDR3 protein is CASSLWTGIREKLFF. CDR3 in DNA: TGTGCCAGCAGCTTATGGACAGGGATTAGAGAAAAACTGTTTTTT.

The rearrangement uses TRBV12-5 and TRBJ2-3, with no clear D. The CDR3 extends over 14 amino acids. Trimming pared 7 bases from V and 2 bases from J, leaving 13 bases between. The germline CDR1 and CDR2 sequences are LGHNT and FRNRAP. CDR3 nucleotide sequence: TGTGCTAGTGCTAAAGCCTTGACCACAGATACGCAGTATTTT. Protein product: CASAKALTTDTQYF.

The chain has TRBV27 and TRBJ2-3; 11 positions match TRBD1. J was trimmed by 2 bases and V by 5 bases; bases with no gene match: 9. Germline V gives CDR1 MNHEY, CDR2 SMNVEV (reference sequence). The CDR3 covers 17 residues. CDR3 loop: CASSLGPGQGDTDTQYF. The CDR3 bases are TGTGCCAGCAGTCTGGGGCCGGGACAGGGGGACACAGATACGCAGTATTTT.

This rearrangement joins TRBV7-9 to TRBJ2-2; 9 nucleotides match TRBD1. This CDR3 has 16 residues. V dropped 4 bases and J dropped 3; count of bases not matched to a gene: 6. Germline V gene data show CDR1 as SEHNR and CDR2 as FQNEAQ (reference sequence). The DNA of the CDR3 is TGTGCCAGCAGCTCCCGGGACAGGGACTACACCGGGGAGCTGTTTTTT. As protein: CASSSRDRDYTGELFF.

V usage is TRBV5-1 and J usage is TRBJ2-2; D is ambiguous. CDR1 and CDR2 (germline): SGHRS, YFSETQ. This CDR3 contains 15 residues. Trimming shortened V by 0 bases and J by 1 base, and 7 bases separated the two germline ends. CDR3 residues: CASSLDAGNTGELFF. The CDR3 DNA reads as TGCGCCAGCAGCTTGGACGCAGGGAACACCGGGGAGCTGTTTTTT.

V and J are TRBV12-3 or TRBV12-4 and TRBJ1-6; D is ambiguous. This CDR3 comprises 13 residues. Deletions cut 3 bases from V and 9 bases from J, with 9 bases between. The CDR3 loop reads CASSFDGSSPLHF. The CDR3 nucleotides read TGTGCCAGCAGTTTTGACGGGAGTTCACCCCTCCACTTT.

The V and J genes are TRBV2 and TRBJ1-3, with D perhaps TRBD1 (5 bases). V shed 7 bases and J shed 1 base, with 11 bases lying between them. The CDR3 has 14 residues. Per the germline V gene, CDR1 is SNHLY and CDR2 is FYNNEI. The CDR3 protein is CASTIGHSGNTIYF. The DNA for the CDR3 is TGTGCCAGCACCATAGGACATTCTGGAAACACCATATATTTT.

The chain combines TRBV9 with TRBJ2-7; D perhaps matches TRBD2 (5 bases). The CDR3 consists of 14 residues. Germline CDR1 SGDLS, CDR2 YYNGEE. The ends were cut back, 7 bases at V and 5 bases at J, with 19 bases in the middle. CDR3 loop: CASAGAEGFDEQYF. In DNA, the CDR3 is TGTGCCAGCGCCGGAGCGGAAGGATTCGACGAGCAGTACTTC.